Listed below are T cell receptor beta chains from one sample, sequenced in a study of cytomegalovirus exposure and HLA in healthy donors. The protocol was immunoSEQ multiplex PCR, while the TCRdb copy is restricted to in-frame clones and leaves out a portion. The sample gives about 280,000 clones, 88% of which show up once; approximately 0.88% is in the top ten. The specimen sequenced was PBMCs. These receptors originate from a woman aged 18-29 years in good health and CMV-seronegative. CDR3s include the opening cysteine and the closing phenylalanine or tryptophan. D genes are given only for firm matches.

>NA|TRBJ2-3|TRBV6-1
CASSAPLLESTDTQYF
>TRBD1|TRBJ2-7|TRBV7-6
CASSLMSGQGAYEQYF
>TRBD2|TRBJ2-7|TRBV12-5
CASGLRLGLAGVESYEQYF
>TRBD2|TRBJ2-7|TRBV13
CASSFSSGSSYEQYF
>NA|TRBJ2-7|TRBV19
CASSTGVAYEQYF
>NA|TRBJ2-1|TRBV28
CASSLGGLNEQFF
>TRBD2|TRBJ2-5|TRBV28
CASSLGPLAGVGETQYF
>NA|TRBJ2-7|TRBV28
CASSFYVDSPYEQYF
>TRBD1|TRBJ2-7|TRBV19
CASSTDRDGLVEQYF
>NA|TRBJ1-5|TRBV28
CASSLGQVGHQPQHF
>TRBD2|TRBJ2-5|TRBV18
CASSPQTSGISETQYF
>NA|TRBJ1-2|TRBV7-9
CASSLEAGRSYGYTF
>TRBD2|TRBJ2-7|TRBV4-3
CASSQGGGLAGGVGYEQYF
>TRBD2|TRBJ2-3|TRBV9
CASSVDSGGLDTQYF
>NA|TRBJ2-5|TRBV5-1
CASSLAGGEKETQYF
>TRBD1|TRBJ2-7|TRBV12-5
CASVLGTGLYEQYF
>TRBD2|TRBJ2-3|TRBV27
CASSSLTSGRRGGADTQYF
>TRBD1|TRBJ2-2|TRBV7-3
CASSPDRDRGNTGELFF
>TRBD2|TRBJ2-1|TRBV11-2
CASRTSGRGGNEQFF
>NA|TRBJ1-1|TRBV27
CASRWSGGANTEAFF
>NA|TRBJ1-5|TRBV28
CASRPSRWGHDQPQHF
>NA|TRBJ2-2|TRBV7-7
CASSRDSNTGELFF
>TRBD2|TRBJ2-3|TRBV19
CASNDVAGGTTDTQYF
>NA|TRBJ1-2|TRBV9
CASSVGTEVYGYTF
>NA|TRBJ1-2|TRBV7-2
CASSPRGNAGYGYTF
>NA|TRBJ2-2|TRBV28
CASREANTGELFF
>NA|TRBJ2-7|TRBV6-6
CASRDSYEQYF